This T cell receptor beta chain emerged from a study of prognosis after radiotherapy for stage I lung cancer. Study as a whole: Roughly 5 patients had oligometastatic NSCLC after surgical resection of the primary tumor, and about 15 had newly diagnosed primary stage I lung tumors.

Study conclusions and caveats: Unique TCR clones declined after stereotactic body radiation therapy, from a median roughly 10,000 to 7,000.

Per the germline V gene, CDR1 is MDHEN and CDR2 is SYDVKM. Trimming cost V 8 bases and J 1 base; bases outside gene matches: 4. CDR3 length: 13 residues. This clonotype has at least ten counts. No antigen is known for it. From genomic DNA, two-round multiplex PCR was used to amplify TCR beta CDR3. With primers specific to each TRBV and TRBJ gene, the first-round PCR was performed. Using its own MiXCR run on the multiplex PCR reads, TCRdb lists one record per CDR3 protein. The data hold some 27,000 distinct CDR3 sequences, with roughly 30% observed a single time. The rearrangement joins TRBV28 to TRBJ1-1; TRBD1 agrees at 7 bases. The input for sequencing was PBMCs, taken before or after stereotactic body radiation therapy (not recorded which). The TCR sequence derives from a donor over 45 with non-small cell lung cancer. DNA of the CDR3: TGTGCCAGCTGGGGACAGTGGAACACTGAAGCTTTCTTT. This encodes CASWGQWNTEAFF.